A selection of T cell receptor beta chains follows, all from one sample in a study of blood T cell repertoires in COVID-19. Using immunoSEQ multiplex PCR, the repertoire was profiled, and TCRdb retains in-frame clones only, with some absent. The sample shows approximately 500,000 clones, 85% to 90% of them seen only once. Sequenced input: peripheral blood. The receptors originated from a woman aged 45 to 65 with COVID-19, enrolled during active disease. The CDR3 runs from the conserved cysteine through the conserved F or W. A D gene is named only where the DNA matches it firmly. For some rows the clone size is stated as once, few or many, or as a class when expanded; others skip it.

j_gene: TRBJ2-1; d_gene: -; v_gene: TRBV5-1; abundance: -; CDR3nt: TGCGCCAGCAGCTTGGGACTAGGACTGACCGGTGAGCAGTTCTTC; CDR3aa: CASSLGLGLTGEQFF
j_gene: TRBJ1-4; d_gene: -; v_gene: TRBV30; abundance: -; CDR3nt: TGTGCCTGGAGCAGGGTTCCTGGTAATGAAAAACTGTTTTTT; CDR3aa: CAWSRVPGNEKLFF
j_gene: TRBJ1-6; d_gene: -; v_gene: TRBV2; abundance: -; CDR3nt: TGTGCCAGCAGCCCTACAGGGTCCCCTCCCCCCCTCCACTTT; CDR3aa: CASSPTGSPPPLHF
j_gene: TRBJ2-7; d_gene: TRBD1; v_gene: TRBV6-1; abundance: -; CDR3nt: TGTGCCAGCAGTGAATACGGGACAGGGCACTACGAGCAGTACTTC; CDR3aa: CASSEYGTGHYEQYF
j_gene: TRBJ2-2; d_gene: TRBD1; v_gene: TRBV2; abundance: -; CDR3nt: TGTGCCAGCAGTGGTTGGACAGGGTCTGCCACCGGGGAGCTGTTTTTT; CDR3aa: CASSGWTGSATGELFF
j_gene: TRBJ2-3; d_gene: TRBD2; v_gene: TRBV27; abundance: -; CDR3nt: TGTGCCAGCAGTTCAGCGGGGGCCCTCATCGGCACAGATACGCAGTATTTT; CDR3aa: CASSSAGALIGTDTQYF
j_gene: TRBJ2-3; d_gene: -; v_gene: TRBV7-3; abundance: -; CDR3nt: TGTGCCAGCAGCCCCTCCGGAGGGGGGGGGCGGGATACGCAGTATTTT; CDR3aa: CASSPSGGGGRDTQYF
j_gene: TRBJ1-2; d_gene: -; v_gene: TRBV3-1/TRBV3-2; abundance: -; CDR3nt: TGTGCCAGCAGCCAAGATCTTAGGGGGAACTATGGCTACACCTTC; CDR3aa: CASSQDLRGNYGYTF
j_gene: TRBJ2-1; d_gene: -; v_gene: TRBV2; abundance: -; CDR3nt: TGTGCCAGCAGTGAAGCGCTTTTAACTAACAATGAGCAGTTCTTC; CDR3aa: CASSEALLTNNEQFF
j_gene: TRBJ1-5; d_gene: -; v_gene: TRBV11-2; abundance: few; CDR3nt: TGTGCCAGCAGCCAAGACGGGAGAATCAATCAGCCCCAGCATTTT; CDR3aa: CASSQDGRINQPQHF
j_gene: TRBJ1-5; d_gene: TRBD1; v_gene: TRBV19; abundance: -; CDR3nt: TGTGCCAGTAGTTTAGGACAGGGAAGCAATCAGCCCCAGCATTTT; CDR3aa: CASSLGQGSNQPQHF
j_gene: TRBJ2-5; d_gene: -; v_gene: TRBV6-5; abundance: -; CDR3nt: TGTGCCAGCAGTTCCCCCAGTTCGGGTGAGACCCAGTACTTC; CDR3aa: CASSSPSSGETQYF
j_gene: TRBJ2-5; d_gene: TRBD1; v_gene: TRBV5-3; abundance: -; CDR3nt: TGTGCCAGAAGCTCGTGGGGGACAGGTCAAGAGACCCAGTACTTC; CDR3aa: CARSSWGTGQETQYF
j_gene: TRBJ2-7; d_gene: TRBD1; v_gene: TRBV18; abundance: -; CDR3nt: TGTGCCAGCTCACTGGAAACAGGGGGAGGCGAGCAGTACTTC; CDR3aa: CASSLETGGGEQYF
j_gene: TRBJ1-1; d_gene: -; v_gene: TRBV28; abundance: -; CDR3nt: TGTGCCAGTTCGGAGCCCCTTGACACTGAAGCTTTCTTT; CDR3aa: CASSEPLDTEAFF
j_gene: TRBJ2-1; d_gene: TRBD1; v_gene: TRBV5-4; abundance: -; CDR3nt: TGTGCCAGCACCCCGACAGGGCCCTACAATGAGCAGTTCTTC; CDR3aa: CASTPTGPYNEQFF
j_gene: TRBJ2-7; d_gene: -; v_gene: TRBV6-1; abundance: -; CDR3nt: TGTGCCAGCAGTGAAGAGGGGACAAGCTGGTACGAGCAGTACTTC; CDR3aa: CASSEEGTSWYEQYF
j_gene: TRBJ1-2; d_gene: TRBD1; v_gene: TRBV30; abundance: -; CDR3nt: TGTGCCTCCCGGGACAGGGAGCGAAATGGCTACACCTTC; CDR3aa: CASRDRERNGYTF
j_gene: TRBJ1-5; d_gene: TRBD1; v_gene: TRBV19; abundance: -; CDR3nt: TGTGCCAGTACCCGGGACAGGGGGGGAGGGAATCCCCAGCATTTT; CDR3aa: CASTRDRGGGNPQHF
j_gene: TRBJ1-6; d_gene: -; v_gene: TRBV6-5; abundance: -; CDR3nt: TGTGCCAGCAGTTACCTGGGTAGGGGTTCACCCCTCCACTTT; CDR3aa: CASSYLGRGSPLHF
j_gene: TRBJ1-2; d_gene: -; v_gene: TRBV2; abundance: -; CDR3nt: TGTGCCAGCAGTGGTGGAGAAAACTATGGCTACACCTTC; CDR3aa: CASSGGENYGYTF
j_gene: TRBJ1-3; d_gene: TRBD1; v_gene: TRBV19; abundance: -; CDR3nt: TGTGCCAGTAGTGCTTGGACAGGTCCCGATCCTGGAAACACCATATATTTT; CDR3aa: CASSAWTGPDPGNTIYF
j_gene: TRBJ2-3; d_gene: TRBD2; v_gene: TRBV5-4; abundance: -; CDR3nt: TGTGCCAGCAGCTCGGCGGTTGGCGGGGGGGCAGATACGCAGTATTTT; CDR3aa: CASSSAVGGGADTQYF
j_gene: TRBJ1-2; d_gene: -; v_gene: TRBV19; abundance: -; CDR3nt: TGTGCCAGTACCCCGAGGGCAGGAATGTATGGCTACACCTTC; CDR3aa: CASTPRAGMYGYTF
j_gene: TRBJ2-1; d_gene: -; v_gene: TRBV19; abundance: once; CDR3nt: TGTGCCAGTAGTATAGTGGCCAGGGCGAATGAGCAGTTCTTC; CDR3aa: CASSIVARANEQFF
j_gene: TRBJ1-5; d_gene: TRBD1; v_gene: TRBV28; abundance: -; CDR3nt: TGTGCCAGCAGTTTACTAGGGCCCCGGACAGGTAATCAGCCCCAGCATTTT; CDR3aa: CASSLLGPRTGNQPQHF
j_gene: TRBJ2-7; d_gene: TRBD2; v_gene: TRBV3-1/TRBV3-2; abundance: -; CDR3nt: TGTGCCAGCAGCCCTACTAGCGGGGGGGCCTACGAGCAGTACTTC; CDR3aa: CASSPTSGGAYEQYF
j_gene: TRBJ2-2; d_gene: TRBD2; v_gene: TRBV24-1; abundance: -; CDR3nt: TGTGCCACCAAGGGACTAGCCGGGGAGCTGTTTTTT; CDR3aa: CATKGLAGELFF